This T cell receptor beta chain originates from a study of blood T cell repertoires in COVID-19. In the study overall: Acute-phase and convalescent COVID-19 samples originated in the United States, Italy and Spain. T cells, B-cell-depleted T cells, or PBMCs provided the cDNA or gDNA that served as material.

Under the authors' procedure: Using reference gene primer amplification, nucleated cell counts were estimated. Assay: immunoSEQ multiplex PCR; the TCRdb copy retains only in-frame clones and omits some. V, J and clone size were drawn from that table, and D and trimming were deduced from the DNA. There are 300,000 to 400,000 clones in the sample; approximately 88% occur only once, and roughly a tenth lies in the top ten. J lost 1 base, V lost 0 bases, and 11 bases had no gene match. This CDR3 is built from 18 residues. Germline V gives CDR1 MGHRA, CDR2 YSYEKL. Only one count was recorded for this clone. Followed longitudinally, the Seattle patients had been enrolled during active infection.

This receptor was obtained from a man aged 25 to 40 with COVID-19, enrolled during active disease. The gene calls are TRBV4-1 and TRBJ1-1; the match to TRBD1 covers 7 bases. The sequenced sample consisted of peripheral blood. The CDR3 sequence: CASSQERGQTFTNTEAFF. The CDR3 DNA reads as TGCGCCAGCAGCCAAGAGAGGGGACAGACATTTACGAACACTGAAGCTTTCTTT.